What follows are 9 T cell receptor beta chains derived from one specimen sequenced in a study of breast tumors, draining lymph nodes, adjacent tissues. Via MiXCR, TCRdb re-called the multiplex PCR reads, giving one row per CDR3 protein. The table lists under 110,000 distinct CDR3 sequences, roughly 33% of them singletons. Axillary draining lymph nodes of breast cancer patients supplied the node samples. Sequenced: axillary lymph node tissue. The receptors here all came from a female donor with breast cancer. Some clones in this sample may be carry-over from other donors' samples.

On this clonotype: It may be a read error: a sequence one base away is much more abundant. The genes are TRBV28 and TRBJ1-2; tentatively, D is TRBD1 (6 bases). Deletions cut 5 bases from V and 8 bases from J, with 24 bases between. Germline V CDR1 and CDR2: MDHEN, SYDVKM. The CDR3 covers 16 residues. The chain's CDR3 is CASSPGTRGSVGGYTF. CDR3 nucleotide sequence: TGTGCCAGCAGTCCCGGGACAAGGGGCTCCGTCGGAGGCTACACCTTC.

This clonotype occurred many times. CDR3 sequence (DNA): TGCAGCGTTGGAAGGAGAATGGGCACAGATACGCAGTATTTT. Amino acid sequence: CSVGRRMGTDTQYF. This chain connects TRBV29-1 to TRBJ2-3; D unresolved. V lost 4 bases and J 1 base, leaving 12 bases between the germline ends. The germline CDR1 and CDR2 sequences are SQVTM and ANQGSEA. The CDR3 is made up of 14 amino acids.

CDR3 residues: CASSCLGGFEADTQYF. CDR3 in DNA: TGTGCCAGCAGCTGTCTGGGAGGGTTTGAGGCAGATACGCAGTATTTT. The V gene is TRBV4-2, the J gene TRBJ2-3, with TRBD2 matching 7 bases. The CDR3 loop spans 16 amino acids. J lost 4 bases, V lost 5 bases, and 12 bases had no gene match. The germline gives CDR1 LGHNA, CDR2 YNFKEQ.

At least ten counts were recorded for this clonotype. V and J are TRBV20-1 and TRBJ2-3; 7 positions agree with TRBD2. The CDR3 totals 14 residues. Trimming at V came to 5 bases and at J to 0 bases, leaving 5 bases not matched to a gene. The germline gives CDR1 DFQATT, CDR2 SNEGSKA (reference sequence). DNA of the CDR3: TGCAGTGCTGGCCGGGGGGTTAGCACAGATACGCAGTATTTT. Translating gives CSAGRGVSTDTQYF.

Turning to this clonotype: Given a much more abundant clone one base away, this may be a read error. This chain's CDR3 is CASGLKTASYEQYF. DNA of the CDR3: TGTGCCAGCGGCTTGAAAACGGCCTCCTACGAGCAGTACTTC. The V gene is TRBV5-6, the J gene TRBJ2-7, with unresolved D. CDR1 and CDR2 (germline): SGHDT, YYEEEE. The CDR3 spans 14 residues.

This clonotype was detected only a few times. This rearrangement joins TRBV10-3 to TRBJ1-1, with D perhaps TRBD1 (5 bases). Germline V gives CDR1 ENHRY, CDR2 SYGVKD. Trimming pared 3 bases from V and 3 bases from J, leaving 11 bases between. The CDR3 is 14 amino acids. The CDR3 protein is CAISEGRGYTEAFF. CDR3 DNA: TGTGCCATCAGTGAAGGACGGGGGTACACTGAAGCTTTCTTT.

This clonotype was seen ten or more times. The genes are TRBV19 and TRBJ2-1; maybe TRBD2 (5 bases). Germline CDR1 LNHDA, CDR2 SQIVND (reference sequence). V was cut by 8 bases and J by 2 bases, with 10 bases left in between. The CDR3 loop spans 13 amino acids. Here the CDR3 reads CASQRYPYNEQFF. Written as DNA, the CDR3 is TGTGCCAGTCAGCGGTACCCCTACAATGAGCAGTTCTTC.

J is TRBJ1-2 and V is TRBV5-4; D is ambiguous. The V and J ends lost 5 bases and 4 bases respectively, with 18 bases between them. The CDR3 sequence is 15 residues long. The germline CDR1 and CDR2 sequences are SGHNT and YYREEE (reference sequence). The DNA of the CDR3 is TGTGCCAGCAGACCCTACGGCACAGCCGGCTATGGCTACACCTTC. It codes for CASRPYGTAGYGYTF.

J is TRBJ1-2 and V is TRBV20-1; weak D call: TRBD1 (6 bases). CDR1 is DFQATT and CDR2 is SNEGSKA in the germline V gene (reference sequence). Trimming took 1 base from V and 0 from J, leaving 24 bases between them. The CDR3 runs 19 residues. The CDR3 protein is CSARGSGGGPGDTNYGYTF. Written as DNA, the CDR3 is TGCAGTGCTAGAGGTTCTGGGGGGGGCCCCGGGGATACTAACTATGGCTACACCTTC.